This T cell receptor beta chain was identified in a study of cytomegalovirus exposure and HLA in healthy donors. The study, taken as a whole, reports: In a later analysis, a missense DCLRE1C variant was linked to TCR beta V- and J-gene trimming. By a later analysis, the bulk of CMV-associated TCR beta chains appeared HLA-restricted.

This clone was seen only a few times. Its antigen is undetermined. PCR involved 60 Vbeta and 13 Jbeta primers. Sequencing used immunoSEQ multiplex PCR; TCRdb keeps in-frame clones, though not all of them. The table includes some 42,000 clones, 40% to 60% detected once. The V gene end was trimmed by 4 bases and the J gene end by 7 bases; junction bases not matched to a gene: 3. The CDR3 loop spans 14 amino acids. Germline CDR1 SGHVS, CDR2 FQNEAQ. Although they were nominally healthy when sampled, donors likely had unrecorded immune exposures. Specimen: PBMCs. The TCR sequence derives from a human donor in good health. V is TRBV7-8 and J is TRBJ2-2, with 10 bases lining up with TRBD2. The CDR3 sequence is CASSSGTSVGELFF. CDR3 nucleotide sequence: TGTGCCAGCAGCTCAGGGACTAGCGTCGGGGAGCTGTTTTTT.